One and the same sample provided the 24 T cell receptor beta chains below, sequenced in a study of shared clonotypes between healthy human individuals. Data came from immunoSEQ multiplex PCR; TCRdb stores just in-frame clones and leaves some out. The repertoire holds approximately 1.9 million clones, with roughly 95% as singletons. Naive CD8 isolation took CD45RO-negative cells positively selected for CCR7 and excluded terminally differentiated effector memory CD45RA+ cells. Sequencing was carried out using naive CD8+ T cells from PBMCs. The receptor source for this set is a man between 18 and 35 years old in good health. Some clones in this sample may be carry-over from other donors' samples.

The V and J genes are TRBV9 and TRBJ2-7; 13 positions match TRBD2. Germline CDR1 SGDLS, CDR2 YYNGEE. This CDR3 has 15 amino acids. The V gene end was trimmed by 3 bases and the J gene end by 3 bases; junction bases not matched to a gene: 3. The CDR3 nucleotides read TGTGCCAGCAGCGGCGGGACTAGCGGGGACTACGAGCAGTACTTC. Protein sequence: CASSGGTSGDYEQYF.

The J gene is TRBJ2-1, the V gene TRBV19; D may match TRBD1 or TRBD2 (5 bases each). CDR1 and CDR2 from the germline V gene are LNHDA and SQIVND (reference sequence). This CDR3 comprises 15 residues. Between the trimmed V and J ends, which lost 2 bases and 6 bases, there was a span of 14 bases. The CDR3 sequence: CASSILRDGGNEQFF. CDR3 coding DNA: TGTGCCAGTAGTATACTTCGGGATGGGGGCAATGAGCAGTTCTTC.

The chain combines TRBV2 with TRBJ2-7, with D hard to call. This CDR3 contains 13 residues. V was trimmed by 4 bases and J by 1 base, leaving 8 bases between them. CDR1 is SNHLY and CDR2 is FYNNEI in the germline V gene. CDR3: CASSVWVSYEQYF. DNA for the CDR3: TGTGCCAGCAGTGTATGGGTTTCCTACGAGCAGTACTTC.

The rearrangement uses TRBV27 and TRBJ2-7; possible D gene TRBD2, 6 bases. The CDR3 loop spans 16 amino acids. Deletions cut 2 bases from V and 0 bases from J, with 14 bases between. Per germline, CDR1 MNHEY and CDR2 SMNVEV (reference sequence). CDR3 coding DNA: TGTGCCAGCAGTTTAGGTTGGGGGGTCAGCTCCTACGAGCAGTACTTC. Protein: CASSLGWGVSSYEQYF.

This clone was observed once. The chain combines TRBV4-1 with TRBJ1-3; D remains ambiguous. CDR1 and CDR2 (germline): MGHRA, YSYEKL. The V gene lost 5 bases and the J gene lost 1 base, with 12 bases spanning the gap. The CDR3 contains 15 residues. The CDR3 sequence: CASSSPVGSGNTIYF. The CDR3 DNA sequence: TGCGCCAGCAGCTCGCCTGTAGGGTCTGGAAACACCATATATTTT.

The rearrangement links TRBV4-1 to TRBJ1-2, with 9 positions matching TRBD1. The CDR3 runs to 14 residues. Germline CDR1 MGHRA, CDR2 YSYEKL. V was clipped by 7 bases and J by 6 bases; unmatched bases: 9. This CDR3 is CASTAQGASNGYTF. CDR3 in DNA: TGCGCCAGCACCGCACAGGGGGCTTCAAATGGCTACACCTTC.

The chain links TRBV2 to TRBJ2-7; D ambiguous. V was clipped by 6 bases and J by 1 base, with 19 bases between them. The germline gives CDR1 SNHLY, CDR2 FYNNEI. The CDR3 loop spans 16 amino acids. The CDR3 bases are TGTGCCAGCAGACTGGCCAGAGAGAGTGCATCCTACGAGCAGTACTTC. Translating gives CASRLARESASYEQYF.

V usage is TRBV10-3 and J usage is TRBJ2-7; 14 bases are a match to TRBD2. With 7 bases clipped from V and 5 bases from J, the junction kept 10 bases outside the gene matches. Germline assignment: CDR1 ENHRY and CDR2 SYGVKD. This CDR3 region has 16 residues. In DNA, the CDR3 is TGTGCCATCACCCGACTAGCGGGAGGGACCGCCAACGAGCAGTACTTC. It codes for CAITRLAGGTANEQYF.

This clone was counted a single time. J is TRBJ2-7 and V is TRBV19; TRBD2 aligns across 11 bases. This CDR3 is 16 amino acids long. Trimming at V came to 2 bases and at J to 4 bases, leaving 7 bases not matched to a gene. Germline V gives CDR1 LNHDA, CDR2 SQIVND (reference sequence). The CDR3 sequence: CASSIIAGGPQYEQYF. CDR3 nucleotides: TGTGCCAGTAGTATAATAGCGGGAGGGCCTCAGTACGAGCAGTACTTC.

The chain carries TRBV27 and TRBJ2-7; TRBD1 or TRBD2 may be the D gene (6 bases each). Trimming pared 3 bases from V and 3 bases from J, leaving 15 bases between. CDR3 size: 15 residues. Per germline, CDR1 MNHEY and CDR2 SMNVEV (reference sequence). The CDR3 reads CASSFSFGGGYEQYF. The DNA of the CDR3 is TGTGCCAGCAGTTTCTCATTCGGAGGGGGCTACGAGCAGTACTTC.

This rearrangement joins TRBV18 to TRBJ2-6; D is perhaps TRBD2 (5 bases). In germline, CDR1 is KGHSH, CDR2 LQKENI. CDR3 size: 16 residues. V lost 0 bases, J lost 3 bases, and 9 bases lay in between. The CDR3 DNA follows: TGTGCCAGCTCACCACCGATCGGGAATGGGGCCAACGTCCTGACTTTC. It encodes CASSPPIGNGANVLTF.

J is TRBJ1-5 and V is TRBV14; 9 bases are shared with TRBD1. Trimming at V came to 5 bases and at J to 7 bases, leaving 3 bases not matched to a gene. Germline values: CDR1 SGHDN, CDR2 FVKESK. The CDR3 contains 13 residues. The CDR3 loop reads CASSDRGGQPQHF. The DNA for the CDR3 is TGTGCCAGCAGCGACAGGGGGGGCCAGCCCCAGCATTTT. The full variable domain, rest sourced from reference TRBV14 and TRBJ1-5, is EAGVTQFPSHSVIEKGQTVTLRCDPISGHDNLYWYRRVMGKEIKFLLHFVKESKQDESGMPNNRFLAERTGGTYSTLKVQPAELEDSGVYFCASSDRGGQPQHFGDGTRLSIL.

The CDR3 DNA sequence: TGTGCCAGCAGCCCCGAAACCGGGACACCATTGTGGCCCCAGCATTTT. This translates into CASSPETGTPLWPQHF. The gene calls are TRBV7-9 and TRBJ1-5; the D gene is possibly TRBD1 (6 bases). Trimming removed 5 bases from V and 9 bases from J, with 23 bases in between. This CDR3 comprises 16 residues. The V gene's germline CDR1 is SEHNR and CDR2 FQNEAQ (reference sequence).

This clone has just one count. J is TRBJ1-2 and V is TRBV27; no clear D. The V and J ends lost 0 bases and 8 bases respectively, with 10 bases between them. Germline loops: CDR1 MNHEY, CDR2 SMNVEV (reference sequence). The CDR3 loop spans 13 amino acids. This chain's CDR3 is CASSLSGLQGYTF. The CDR3 DNA sequence: TGTGCCAGCAGTTTATCGGGGTTACAGGGCTACACCTTC.

The chain combines TRBV29-1 with TRBJ2-1, with D possibly being TRBD1 or TRBD2 (6 bases each). V lost 0 bases to trimming and J lost 7 bases, with 22 bases between them. Germline V gene lookup returns CDR1 SQVTM and CDR2 ANQGSEA. CDR3 length: 17 amino acids. CDR3 in amino acids: CSVEDLRGPEGFNEQFF. For the CDR3, the DNA is TGCAGCGTTGAAGATCTTCGGGGGCCTGAGGGGTTTAATGAGCAGTTCTTC.

The chain joins TRBV6-6 to TRBJ2-7, with D possibly matching TRBD1 (5 bases). Germline values: CDR1 MNHNY, CDR2 SVGAGI (reference sequence). This CDR3 is built from 15 residues. V lost 5 bases and J 3 bases, leaving 17 bases between the germline ends. The CDR3 nucleotides read TGTGCCAGCAGTCAAAGCCGGCAGGGTTACTACGAGCAGTACTTC. Protein sequence: CASSQSRQGYYEQYF.

The chain couples TRBV28 to TRBJ2-1; 9 bases are shared with TRBD1. Germline CDR1 reads MDHEN; CDR2 reads SYDVKM. The trim removed 4 bases at V and 1 base at J, leaving 8 bases unmatched. The CDR3 spans 17 residues. The CDR3 DNA follows: TGTGCCAGCAGTTCCGATTCGACAGGGGGGTCCTACAATGAGCAGTTCTTC. It translates to CASSSDSTGGSYNEQFF.

V gene TRBV19 combines with J gene TRBJ1-5, with D maybe TRBD1 (5 bases). Trimming removed 3 bases at V and 3 bases at J, with 12 bases between. CDR3 length: 15 amino acids. In germline, CDR1 is LNHDA, CDR2 SQIVND (reference sequence). The DNA of the CDR3 is TGTGCCAGTAGTATTGGGCAGGGAATCAATCAGCCCCAGCATTTT. Translation: CASSIGQGINQPQHF.

This rearrangement joins TRBV4-1 to TRBJ2-7, with 7 positions matching TRBD2. CDR3 length equals 13 residues. With 5 bases clipped from V and 3 bases from J, the junction kept 4 bases outside the gene matches. Germline CDR1 and CDR2: MGHRA and YSYEKL. The CDR3 DNA reads TGCGCCAGCAGCTATGGACTAGACTACGAGCAGTACTTC. This codes for CASSYGLDYEQYF.

This chain joins TRBV28 and TRBJ2-5, with D hard to call. The CDR3 consists of 14 residues. V was shortened by 6 bases and J by 2 bases, with 13 bases between the two germline ends. CDR1 and CDR2 (germline): MDHEN, SYDVKM. The CDR3 DNA follows: TGTGCCAGCAGCTCTGACACATTTCAAGAGACCCAGTACTTC. This codes for CASSSDTFQETQYF.

As concerns this clone: This CDR3 is also generated by other DNA sequences in the sample. This chain links TRBV19 with TRBJ2-1; no clear D. The V gene lost 8 bases and the J gene lost 7 bases, with 9 bases spanning the gap. Germline assignment: CDR1 LNHDA and CDR2 SQIVND (reference sequence). CDR3 length equals 11 residues. CDR3 nucleotides: TGTGCCAGTGGTCAAGGGAATGAGCAGTTCTTC. Protein: CASGQGNEQFF. Supplemented by reference TRBV19 and TRBJ2-1, the full variable domain reads DGGITQSPKYLFRKEGQNVTLSCEQNLNHDAMYWYRQDPGQGLRLIYYSQIVNDFQKGDIAEGYSVSREKKESFPLTVTSAQKNPTAFYLCASGQGNEQFFGPGTRLTVL.

The J gene is TRBJ1-1, the V gene TRBV7-6, with 8 bases aligning to TRBD1. The CDR3 is made up of 14 amino acids. In germline, CDR1 is SGHVS, CDR2 FNYEAQ. V was clipped by 5 bases and J by 3 bases; unmatched bases: 5. CDR3 in amino acids: CASSTMTGDTEAFF. CDR3 nucleotide sequence: TGTGCCAGCAGCACGATGACAGGGGACACTGAAGCTTTCTTT. Full variable domain (remainder filled in from reference TRBV7-6 and TRBJ1-1): GAGVSQSPRYKVTKRGQDVALRCDPISGHVSLYWYRQALGQGPEFLTYFNYEAQQDKSGLPNDRFSAERPEGSISTLTIQRTEQRDSAMYRCASSTMTGDTEAFFGQGTRLTVV.

The J gene is TRBJ2-7, the V gene TRBV19; D may be TRBD2 (6 bases). The CDR3 sequence is 14 residues long. Trimming removed 5 bases from V and 2 bases from J, with 13 bases in between. CDR1 LNHDA and CDR2 SQIVND come from the germline V gene (reference sequence). CDR3 DNA: TGTGCCAGTAGTTTCGGGGCGGGAACCTACGAGCAGTACTTC. Encoded protein: CASSFGAGTYEQYF.

V is TRBV5-5 and J is TRBJ2-7; D is uncertain. CDR1 SGHKS and CDR2 YYEKEE come from the germline V gene (reference sequence). Between the trimmed V and J ends, which lost 4 bases and 5 bases, there was a span of 16 bases. This CDR3 contains 14 residues. The CDR3 spells CASSTWIHQDEQYF. The CDR3 DNA follows: TGTGCCAGCAGCACGTGGATACACCAGGACGAGCAGTACTTC.